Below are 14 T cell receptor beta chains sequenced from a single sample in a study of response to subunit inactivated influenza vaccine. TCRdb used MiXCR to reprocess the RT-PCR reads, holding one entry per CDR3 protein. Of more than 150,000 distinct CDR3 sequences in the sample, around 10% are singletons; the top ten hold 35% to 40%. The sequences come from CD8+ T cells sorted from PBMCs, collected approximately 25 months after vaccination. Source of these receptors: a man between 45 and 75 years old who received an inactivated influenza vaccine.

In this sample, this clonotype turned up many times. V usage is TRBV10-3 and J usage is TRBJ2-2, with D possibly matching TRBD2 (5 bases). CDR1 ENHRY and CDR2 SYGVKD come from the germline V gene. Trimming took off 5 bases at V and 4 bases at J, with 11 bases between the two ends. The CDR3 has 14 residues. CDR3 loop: CAISLDFSTGELFF. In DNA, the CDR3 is TGTGCCATCAGTTTGGACTTCTCCACCGGGGAGCTGTTTTTT.

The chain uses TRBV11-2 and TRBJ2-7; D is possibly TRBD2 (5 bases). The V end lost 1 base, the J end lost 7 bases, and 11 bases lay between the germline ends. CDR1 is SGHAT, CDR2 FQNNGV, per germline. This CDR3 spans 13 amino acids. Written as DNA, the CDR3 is TGTGCCAGCAGCTTAGCCGGGTGGAGGGAGCAGTACTTC. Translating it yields CASSLAGWREQYF.

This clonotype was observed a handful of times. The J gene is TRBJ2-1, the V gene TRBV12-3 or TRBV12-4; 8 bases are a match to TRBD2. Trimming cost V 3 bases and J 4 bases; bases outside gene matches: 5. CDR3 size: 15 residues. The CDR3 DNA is TGTGCCAGCAGTTTTAGTACTAGCGGTTACAATGAGCAGTTCTTC. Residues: CASSFSTSGYNEQFF.

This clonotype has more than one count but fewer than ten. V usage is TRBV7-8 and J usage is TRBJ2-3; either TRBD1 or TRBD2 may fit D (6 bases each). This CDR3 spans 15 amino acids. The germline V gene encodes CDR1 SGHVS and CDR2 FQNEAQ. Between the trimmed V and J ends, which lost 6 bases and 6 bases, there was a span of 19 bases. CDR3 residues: CASRPTGGGGDTQYF. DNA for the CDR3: TGTGCCAGCAGACCTACAGGAGGAGGGGGGGATACGCAGTATTTT.

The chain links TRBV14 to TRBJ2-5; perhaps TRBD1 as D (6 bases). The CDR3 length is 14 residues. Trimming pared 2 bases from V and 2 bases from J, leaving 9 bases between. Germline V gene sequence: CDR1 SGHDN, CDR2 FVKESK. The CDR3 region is CASSQLQGQETQYF. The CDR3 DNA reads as TGTGCCAGCAGCCAACTACAGGGACAAGAGACCCAGTACTTC.

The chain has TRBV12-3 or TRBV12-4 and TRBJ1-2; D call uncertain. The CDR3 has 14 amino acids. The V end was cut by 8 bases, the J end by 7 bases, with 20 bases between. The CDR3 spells CASSGTVVFAGYTF. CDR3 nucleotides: TGTGCCAGCTCGGGTACAGTCGTCTTTGCTGGCTACACCTTC.

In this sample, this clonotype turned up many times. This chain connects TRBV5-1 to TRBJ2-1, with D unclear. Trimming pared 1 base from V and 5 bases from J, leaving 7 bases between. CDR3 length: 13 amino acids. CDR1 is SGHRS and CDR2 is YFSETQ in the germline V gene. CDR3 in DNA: TGCGCCAGCAGCTTGAACCAGAACAATGAGCAGTTCTTC. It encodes CASSLNQNNEQFF.

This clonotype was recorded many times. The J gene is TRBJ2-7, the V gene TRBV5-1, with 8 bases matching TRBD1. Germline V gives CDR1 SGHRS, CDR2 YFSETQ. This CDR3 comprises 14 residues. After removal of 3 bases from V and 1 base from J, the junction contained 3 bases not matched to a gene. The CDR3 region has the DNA TGCGCCAGCAGCTGGGACAGGAGTTCCTACGAGCAGTACTTC. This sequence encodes CASSWDRSSYEQYF.

The CDR3 DNA is TGTGCCAGCAGGGAGACCCCTAACTACGAGCAGTACTTC. It specifies CASRETPNYEQYF. This rearrangement joins TRBV21-1 to TRBJ2-7; the table names TRBD1, a call not compared with the DNA. TRBV21-1 is labeled a pseudogene. The CDR3 is 13 residues long.

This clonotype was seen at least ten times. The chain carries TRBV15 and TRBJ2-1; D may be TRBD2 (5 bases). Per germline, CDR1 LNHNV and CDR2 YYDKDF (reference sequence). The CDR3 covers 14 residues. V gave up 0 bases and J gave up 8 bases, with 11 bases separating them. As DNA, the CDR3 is TGTGCCACCAGCAGAGATCTTAAGGGAGATGAGCAGTTCTTC. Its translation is CATSRDLKGDEQFF.

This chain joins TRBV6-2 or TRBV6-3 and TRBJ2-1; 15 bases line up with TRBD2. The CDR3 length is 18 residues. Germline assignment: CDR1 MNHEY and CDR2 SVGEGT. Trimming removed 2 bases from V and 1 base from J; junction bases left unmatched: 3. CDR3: CASSYGLAGGPSYNEQFF. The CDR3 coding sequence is TGTGCCAGCAGTTACGGACTAGCGGGGGGGCCATCCTACAATGAGCAGTTCTTC.

CDR3 residues: CASKLGGASIYEQYF. The CDR3, as DNA: TGTGCCAGCAAACTTGGGGGGGCCTCGATCTACGAGCAGTACTTC. The rearrangement joins TRBV27 to TRBJ2-7; D possibly corresponds to TRBD2 (7 bases). Germline V CDR1 and CDR2: MNHEY, SMNVEV (reference sequence). V lost 7 bases and J lost 3, with 19 bases in between. CDR3 length: 15 amino acids.

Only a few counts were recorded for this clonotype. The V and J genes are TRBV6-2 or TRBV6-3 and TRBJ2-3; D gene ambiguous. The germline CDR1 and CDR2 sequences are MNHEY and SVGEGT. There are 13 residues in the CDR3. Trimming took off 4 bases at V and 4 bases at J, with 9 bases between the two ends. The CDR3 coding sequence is TGTGCCAGCAGTTTCTACATCGCAGATACGCAGTATTTT. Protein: CASSFYIADTQYF.

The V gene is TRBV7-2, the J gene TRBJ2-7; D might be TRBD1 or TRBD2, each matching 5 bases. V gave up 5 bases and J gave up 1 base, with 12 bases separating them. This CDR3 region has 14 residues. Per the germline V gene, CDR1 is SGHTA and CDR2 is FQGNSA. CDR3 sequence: CASSPWDASYEQYF. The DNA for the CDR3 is TGTGCCAGCAGCCCCTGGGACGCTTCCTACGAGCAGTACTTC.